Each of the 14 T cell receptor beta chains below was sequenced from the same sample in a study of blood T cell repertoires in COVID-19. Only in-frame clones appear in the TCRdb table, and some are missing; sequencing was by immunoSEQ multiplex PCR. The sample comprises hundreds of thousands of clones, around 92% of which are singletons, and roughly 4% rests with the top ten. The sequenced material came from PBMCs or T cells enriched from blood (not recorded which). Receptor source: a woman aged 25 to 39 with acute COVID-19.

The chain links TRBV7-9 to TRBJ2-7; 8 bases line up with TRBD1. The ends lost 5 bases at V and 5 bases at J; junction bases unmatched: 11. The CDR3 spans 15 residues. CDR1 is SEHNR and CDR2 is FQNEAQ in the germline V gene (reference sequence). The CDR3: CASSDPTGAGDEQYF. The CDR3 DNA reads as TGTGCCAGCAGCGACCCGACAGGGGCCGGTGACGAGCAGTACTTC.

This rearrangement joins TRBV19 to TRBJ1-2; 8 bases are shared with TRBD1. Looked up from germline, CDR1 is LNHDA and CDR2 is SQIVND (reference sequence). CDR3 length: 14 amino acids. J gave up 7 bases and V 7 bases, and 11 bases lay outside the gene matches. Here the CDR3 DNA reads TGTGCCAGTACCTTGGACAGGGTAGGGGGTGGCTACACCTTC. This gives the protein CASTLDRVGGGYTF.

In its sample, this clone was seen once. The gene calls are TRBV15 and TRBJ1-2; D possibly corresponds to TRBD1 (6 bases). Germline assignment: CDR1 LNHNV and CDR2 YYDKDF (reference sequence). Trimming pared 3 bases from V and 5 bases from J, leaving 7 bases between. The CDR3 is 12 amino acids. The chain's CDR3 is CATSRTGYGYTF. The CDR3 bases are TGTGCCACCAGCAGGACAGGTTATGGCTACACCTTC.

This chain connects TRBV7-9 to TRBJ2-5; the D gene is possibly TRBD2 (5 bases). Germline values: CDR1 SEHNR, CDR2 FQNEAQ (reference sequence). The CDR3 has 12 amino acids. With 7 bases removed from V and 5 bases from J, the gap between germline ends came to 11 bases. In DNA form, the CDR3 reads TGTGCCAGCACCTTCGACTACGAGACCCAGTACTTC. This gives the protein CASTFDYETQYF.

V is TRBV3-1 (or the pseudogene TRBV3-2) and J is TRBJ1-1; perhaps TRBD1 as D (5 bases). Germline CDR1 is LGHDT and CDR2 is YNNKEL (reference sequence). The CDR3 totals 16 residues. V was clipped by 1 base and J by 0 bases, with 12 bases between them. Here the CDR3 reads CASSQGGGDMNTEAFF. CDR3 bases: TGTGCCAGCAGCCAAGGTGGAGGGGATATGAACACTGAAGCTTTCTTT.

This rearrangement joins TRBV7-2 to TRBJ2-6; no firm D call. The germline V gene encodes CDR1 SGHTA and CDR2 FQGNSA. V was cut by 2 bases and J by 2 bases, with 7 bases left in between. This CDR3 has 15 residues. CDR3 sequence reads: CASSLSLTGANVLTF. CDR3 coding DNA: TGTGCCAGCAGCTTAAGCCTCACTGGGGCCAACGTCCTGACTTTC.

This chain joins TRBV6-5 and TRBJ1-6; the D gene is possibly TRBD1 (5 bases). CDR1 is MNHEY and CDR2 is SVGAGI in the germline V gene. Trimming left V 6 bases short and J 8 bases short, with 17 bases between. The CDR3 runs to 15 residues. The chain's CDR3 is CASRLTTGSDSPLHF. In nucleotides, the CDR3 is TGTGCCAGCAGACTAACAACAGGTTCTGATTCACCCCTCCACTTT.

The chain recombines TRBV15 with TRBJ2-2, with D possibly matching TRBD1 (5 bases). Trimming took off 2 bases at V and 5 bases at J, with 12 bases between the two ends. This CDR3 spans 15 amino acids. Germline CDR1 is LNHNV and CDR2 is YYDKDF (reference sequence). CDR3 bases: TGTGCCACCAGCAGACCAGGGCAGGAAACCGGGGAGCTGTTTTTT. Protein sequence: CATSRPGQETGELFF.

The chain couples TRBV5-6 to TRBJ1-4; 7 nucleotides align to TRBD1. The CDR3 contains 14 residues. Germline V lookup: CDR1 SGHDT, CDR2 YYEEEE. V lost 6 bases, J lost 8 bases, and 10 bases stayed unmatched. CDR3 amino acids: CASTQQGSGEKLFF. The CDR3 DNA sequence: TGTGCCAGCACCCAACAGGGGTCCGGGGAAAAACTGTTTTTT.

This sequence joins TRBV28 and TRBJ2-2; 10 bases map to TRBD2. Trimming at V came to 7 bases and at J to 1 base, leaving 12 bases not matched to a gene. The germline V gene encodes CDR1 MDHEN and CDR2 SYDVKM. The CDR3 runs to 18 residues. The CDR3 region is CASTRLAGAPRNTGELFF. The CDR3 bases are TGTGCCAGCACGAGGCTAGCGGGGGCCCCTAGGAACACCGGGGAGCTGTTTTTT.

The rearrangement joins TRBV12-3 or TRBV12-4 to TRBJ1-1, with D hard to call. The CDR3 is 13 amino acids. Trimming cost V 4 bases and J 1 base, with 7 bases left between them. The CDR3 DNA is TGTGCCAGCAGTTCCACGGGGAACACTGAAGCTTTCTTT. Amino acids: CASSSTGNTEAFF.

The chain couples TRBV18 to TRBJ2-3; D is uncertain. The CDR3 contains 12 residues. Germline CDR1 KGHSH, CDR2 LQKENI. The ends were cut back, 6 bases at V and 7 bases at J, with 11 bases in the middle. The CDR3 nucleotides read TGTGCCAGCTCGTTAACAGTCAATACGCAGTATTTT. This gives the protein CASSLTVNTQYF.

J is TRBJ2-7 and V is TRBV6-5, with 9 bases that match TRBD2. The CDR3 loop spans 14 amino acids. The trim removed 7 bases at V and 2 bases at J, leaving 6 bases unmatched. Germline loops: CDR1 MNHEY, CDR2 SVGAGI. The CDR3 sequence: CASMKRGAAYEQYF. CDR3 nucleotides: TGTGCCAGCATGAAGCGGGGGGCCGCCTACGAGCAGTACTTC.

This chain joins TRBV5-1 and TRBJ2-7, with a possible D match to TRBD1 (6 bases). The V and J ends lost 4 bases and 2 bases respectively, with 13 bases between them. The CDR3 is 14 amino acids. CDR1 and CDR2 (germline): SGHRS, YFSETQ. CDR3 protein: CASSRQGHTYEQYF. The CDR3 DNA is TGCGCCAGCAGCAGGCAGGGGCATACCTACGAGCAGTACTTC.